One T cell receptor beta chain is described in this entry. This entry comes from a study of OX40 agonist ivuxolimab in advanced cancers. The wider study: All patients had ivuxolimab intravenously every 2 weeks at 0.01 to 10 mg/kg. Hepatocellular carcinoma, melanoma, renal cell or head and neck cancer was diagnosed in the dose-escalation patients.

Profiling relied on immunoSEQ multiplex PCR, and the TCRdb table lists in-frame clones only, not all of them. The profile shows about 58,000 clones, approximately 88% of them singletons. Germline assignment: CDR1 ENHRY and CDR2 SYGVKD. The J segment lost 0 bases and the V segment lost 11 bases, leaving 5 bases of the junction unmatched. The CDR3 covers 14 residues. This sequence originates from an adult with an advanced solid tumor such as melanoma, head and neck, liver or kidney cancer. V gene TRBV10-3 combines with J gene TRBJ2-1; 9 bases map to TRBD2. The sequencing used CD4+ or CD8+ T cells sorted from blood, collected in a trial of the OX40 agonist ivuxolimab. Here the CDR3 reads CASYSGSSYNEQFF. The CDR3, as DNA: TGTGCCTCGTATAGCGGGAGCTCCTACAATGAGCAGTTCTTC.